These T cell receptor beta chains were read from a single sample in a study of beta chain features in type 1 diabetes. Repertoires were generated with immunoSEQ multiplex PCR, while TCRdb's copy carries only in-frame clones and drops some. The table has 900,000 or so clones, around a sixth seen once. The sample taken for sequencing was naive CD4+ T cells from blood. All receptors come from a woman under 30 in good health. The conserved cysteine and the conserved F or W are not part of the CDR3 here. Each record gives: V gene, J gene, D gene, CDR3 protein. A D gene is named only where the DNA matches it firmly.

v_gene: TRBV21-1
j_gene: TRBJ1-5
d_gene: NA
CDR3aa: ARPNPDSNQPQH

v_gene: TRBV14
j_gene: TRBJ2-7
d_gene: TRBD2
CDR3aa: ASSQDLLAGPVEGEQY

v_gene: TRBV7-2
j_gene: TRBJ2-7
d_gene: TRBD2
CDR3aa: ASRLEGTSGSFEQY

v_gene: TRBV5-1
j_gene: TRBJ2-3
d_gene: NA
CDR3aa: ASSLVRHHTDTQY

v_gene: TRBV10-3
j_gene: TRBJ2-1
d_gene: TRBD2
CDR3aa: AARGRDAYNEQF

v_gene: TRBV4-1
j_gene: TRBJ2-1
d_gene: NA
CDR3aa: ASSQGASGRPNSYEQF

v_gene: TRBV4-2
j_gene: TRBJ2-7
d_gene: TRBD2
CDR3aa: ASSQDVAGAAYEQY

v_gene: TRBV7-2
j_gene: TRBJ2-4
d_gene: NA
CDR3aa: ASSLENIQY

v_gene: TRBV6-5
j_gene: TRBJ2-2
d_gene: NA
CDR3aa: ASNTQGLGELF

v_gene: TRBV27
j_gene: TRBJ1-2
d_gene: NA
CDR3aa: ASRAPGNYGYT

v_gene: TRBV7-2
j_gene: TRBJ2-1
d_gene: NA
CDR3aa: ASSLGGLAYMEQF

v_gene: TRBV9
j_gene: TRBJ2-5
d_gene: NA
CDR3aa: ASSAGQKQETQY

v_gene: TRBV28
j_gene: TRBJ2-4
d_gene: NA
CDR3aa: ASSLWAGTENIQY

v_gene: TRBV4-2
j_gene: TRBJ2-3
d_gene: NA
CDR3aa: ASSPGGLHTDTQY

v_gene: TRBV5-8
j_gene: TRBJ1-2
d_gene: NA
CDR3aa: ATTLILNYGYT

v_gene: TRBV5-1
j_gene: TRBJ2-1
d_gene: NA
CDR3aa: ASSLSADSYNEQF

v_gene: TRBV6-5
j_gene: TRBJ2-1
d_gene: TRBD1
CDR3aa: ASSFTGTGNNEQF

v_gene: TRBV28
j_gene: TRBJ1-4
d_gene: NA
CDR3aa: ASSTDGRASGKKYWNEKLF

v_gene: TRBV25-1
j_gene: TRBJ2-2
d_gene: NA
CDR3aa: ASSDGAVKDTGELF

v_gene: TRBV21-1
j_gene: TRBJ2-7
d_gene: NA
CDR3aa: ASSKAGRVSLLAGGPASYEQY

v_gene: TRBV28
j_gene: TRBJ1-1
d_gene: NA
CDR3aa: ASSSAPLSGTEAF

v_gene: TRBV7-2
j_gene: TRBJ2-6
d_gene: NA
CDR3aa: ASSLGHMAGANVLT

v_gene: TRBV2
j_gene: TRBJ2-1
d_gene: NA
CDR3aa: ASSVDTGNEQF

v_gene: TRBV7-6
j_gene: TRBJ1-1
d_gene: NA
CDR3aa: ASSLNLDGTPQLSF

v_gene: TRBV29-1
j_gene: TRBJ1-4
d_gene: NA
CDR3aa: SVTSATNEKLF

v_gene: TRBV5-4
j_gene: TRBJ2-3
d_gene: TRBD2
CDR3aa: ASSLVSAGGSTSGTDTQY

v_gene: TRBV20-1
j_gene: TRBJ2-1
d_gene: NA
CDR3aa: SPPGYNEQF

v_gene: TRBV2
j_gene: TRBJ2-3
d_gene: NA
CDR3aa: ASEGPDTQY

v_gene: TRBV7-2
j_gene: TRBJ2-7
d_gene: NA
CDR3aa: ASSLGGTLSYEQY

v_gene: TRBV28
j_gene: TRBJ1-1
d_gene: NA
CDR3aa: ASSFELTEAF

v_gene: TRBV5-6
j_gene: TRBJ1-2
d_gene: NA
CDR3aa: ASSLTGINYGYT

v_gene: TRBV18
j_gene: TRBJ2-5
d_gene: NA
CDR3aa: ASSPDGETQY

v_gene: TRBV29-1
j_gene: TRBJ2-7
d_gene: TRBD1
CDR3aa: SVRIMGQLVGEQY

v_gene: TRBV13
j_gene: TRBJ2-1
d_gene: TRBD2
CDR3aa: ASSLAGGWNEQF

v_gene: TRBV6-6
j_gene: TRBJ2-6
d_gene: NA
CDR3aa: ASSSGRAGANVLT

v_gene: TRBV7-7
j_gene: TRBJ2-7
d_gene: TRBD2
CDR3aa: ASSLRLAGPYEQY

v_gene: TRBV5-1
j_gene: TRBJ1-4
d_gene: NA
CDR3aa: ASSLRGATNEKLF

v_gene: TRBV5-5
j_gene: TRBJ2-3
d_gene: NA
CDR3aa: ASSRRTSTDTQY

v_gene: TRBV6-6
j_gene: TRBJ2-5
d_gene: NA
CDR3aa: ASSYGERQTQY

v_gene: TRBV27
j_gene: TRBJ2-7
d_gene: NA
CDR3aa: ASSFQGPTYEQY

v_gene: TRBV4-3
j_gene: TRBJ2-6
d_gene: NA
CDR3aa: ASSPWGAPGSGANVLT

v_gene: TRBV27
j_gene: TRBJ2-2
d_gene: NA
CDR3aa: AAAFSGGETGELF

v_gene: TRBV7-9
j_gene: TRBJ1-2
d_gene: NA
CDR3aa: ASSRSGGGIDYGYT

v_gene: TRBV2
j_gene: TRBJ1-3
d_gene: NA
CDR3aa: ASSDTMSSGNTIY

v_gene: TRBV28
j_gene: TRBJ2-4
d_gene: NA
CDR3aa: ASSLWSDPGLAKNIQY

v_gene: TRBV6-6
j_gene: TRBJ2-3
d_gene: NA
CDR3aa: ASSSRLAFVDTQY

v_gene: TRBV5-4
j_gene: TRBJ2-7
d_gene: TRBD2
CDR3aa: ASSRGLAGASYEQY

v_gene: TRBV9
j_gene: TRBJ2-2
d_gene: TRBD1
CDR3aa: ASSVEGQGNTGELF

v_gene: TRBV4-3
j_gene: TRBJ2-3
d_gene: NA
CDR3aa: ASSQDRDTQY

v_gene: TRBV7-2
j_gene: TRBJ1-3
d_gene: NA
CDR3aa: ASSLSGASGNTIY

v_gene: TRBV21-1
j_gene: TRBJ2-7
d_gene: NA
CDR3aa: ASILGQGCDEQY

v_gene: TRBV28
j_gene: TRBJ2-7
d_gene: TRBD2
CDR3aa: ASSLASSGNYEQY

v_gene: TRBV18
j_gene: TRBJ1-1
d_gene: NA
CDR3aa: ASSAANMNTEAF

v_gene: TRBV5-6
j_gene: TRBJ1-4
d_gene: TRBD1
CDR3aa: ASSSGTGGGDEKLF

v_gene: TRBV28
j_gene: TRBJ2-1
d_gene: TRBD2
CDR3aa: ASRKAGGLYNEQF

v_gene: TRBV19
j_gene: TRBJ1-1
d_gene: NA
CDR3aa: ASRRQDLDVGEAF

v_gene: TRBV7-2
j_gene: TRBJ2-6
d_gene: NA
CDR3aa: ASSLHFSGANVLT

v_gene: TRBV7-2
j_gene: TRBJ2-2
d_gene: TRBD2
CDR3aa: ASSPSSGRAFGELF